The 15 T cell receptor beta chains presented below share a single source sample, sequenced in a study of blood T cell repertoires in COVID-19. The data were produced by immunoSEQ multiplex PCR, yet TCRdb's version contains in-frame clones alone and is incomplete. The top ten clones hold 5.9% of a sample with 120,000 or so clones, 65% to 85% of them seen once. Sequencing was carried out using peripheral blood. These receptors were collected from an older man with active or convalescent COVID-19.

This chain uses TRBV3-1 (or the pseudogene TRBV3-2) with TRBJ2-1; 8 nucleotides match TRBD1. Trimming cost V 5 bases and J 5 bases; bases outside gene matches: 5. The CDR3 is made up of 14 amino acids. The germline gives CDR1 LGHDT, CDR2 YNNKEL (reference sequence). The CDR3 DNA follows: TGTGCCAGCAGCAACCGGGACAGGCACAATGAGCAGTTCTTC. This codes for CASSNRDRHNEQFF.

This clone was seen a handful of times. This chain joins TRBV6-2 or TRBV6-3 and TRBJ2-2, with TRBD2 matching over 12 bases. In germline, CDR1 is MNHEY, CDR2 SVGEGT. Trimming took 4 bases from V and 5 from J; bases not matched to a gene: 8. The CDR3 loop spans 17 amino acids. CDR3 loop: CASSSLRLAGATGELFF. CDR3 sequence (DNA): TGTGCCAGCAGTTCCCTGCGACTAGCGGGGGCTACCGGGGAGCTGTTTTTT.

The chain uses TRBV7-8 and TRBJ1-5, with a weak D call TRBD1 (6 bases). V lost 2 bases and J 11 bases, leaving 19 bases between the germline ends. Germline V gives CDR1 SGHVS, CDR2 FQNEAQ. The CDR3 length is 15 residues. CDR3 loop: CASSLNSEGVMSQHF. The CDR3 bases are TGTGCCAGCAGCTTAAATTCAGAGGGGGTGATGTCCCAGCATTTT. The variable domain in full, with the rest retrieved from reference TRBV7-8 and TRBJ1-5, is GAGVSQSPRYKVAKRGQDVALRCDPISGHVSLFWYQQALGQGPEFLTYFQNEAQLDKSGLPSDRFFAERPEGSVSTLKIQRTQQEDSAVYLCASSLNSEGVMSQHFGDGTRLSIL.

The table lists this clone with a few counts. V usage is TRBV6-2 or TRBV6-3 and J usage is TRBJ1-2; 7 bases are shared with TRBD1. CDR1 is MNHEY and CDR2 is SVGEGT in the germline V gene. This CDR3 region has 14 residues. V gave up 6 bases and J gave up 5 bases; unmatched junction bases: 9. As DNA, the CDR3 is TGTGCCAGCAGCCCCGGACAGGCCTCGTATGGCTACACCTTC. This codes for CASSPGQASYGYTF.

V gene TRBV19 combines with J gene TRBJ1-5; D not certain. CDR3 size: 16 residues. Trimming took off 8 bases at V and 3 bases at J, with 20 bases between the two ends. Germline CDR1 LNHDA, CDR2 SQIVND (reference sequence). CDR3 nucleotides: TGTGCCAGTCAGTCCCTCGGGATTCGGGCCAATCAGCCCCAGCATTTT. Amino acids: CASQSLGIRANQPQHF.

The rearrangement links TRBV18 to TRBJ2-3; 11 bases agree with TRBD2. V was clipped by 1 base and J by 5 bases; unmatched bases: 5. From germline, CDR1 is KGHSH and CDR2 LQKENI. The CDR3 spans 16 residues. CDR3 residues: CASSPLAGGPGDTQYF. CDR3 DNA sequence: TGTGCCAGCTCACCACTAGCGGGGGGGCCTGGAGATACGCAGTATTTT. Combining the CDR3 with reference TRBV18 and TRBJ2-3 gives the whole variable domain NAGVMQNPRHLVRRRGQEARLRCSPMKGHSHVYWYRQLPEEGLKFMVYLQKENIIDESGMPKERFSAEFPKEGPSILRIQQVVRGDSAAYFCASSPLAGGPGDTQYFGPGTRLTVL.

The V call is TRBV2, the J call TRBJ1-4; D possibly corresponds to TRBD1 (5 bases). V was trimmed by 7 bases and J by 2 bases, leaving 17 bases between them. This CDR3 region has 16 residues. Germline V gene lookup returns CDR1 SNHLY and CDR2 FYNNEI. The CDR3 DNA reads TGTGCCAGCAAACCGACTCCCGGGGGGACTAATGAAAAACTGTTTTTT. Translation gives CASKPTPGGTNEKLFF.

This clone was seen once. This chain joins TRBV2 and TRBJ2-3; D is unresolved. The CDR3 runs to 15 residues. The germline gives CDR1 SNHLY, CDR2 FYNNEI. V was trimmed by 2 bases and J by 3 bases, leaving 12 bases between them. The CDR3 spells CASSELAAETDTQYF. CDR3 coding DNA: TGTGCCAGCAGTGAACTCGCGGCCGAGACAGATACGCAGTATTTT. Looking up the rest from reference TRBV2 and TRBJ2-3 gives the full variable domain: EPEVTQTPSHQVTQMGQEVILRCVPISNHLYFYWYRQILGQKVEFLVSFYNNEISEKSEIFDDQFSVERPDGSNFTLKIRSTKLEDSAMYFCASSELAAETDTQYFGPGTRLTVL.

The chain has TRBV7-2 and TRBJ1-1, with a weak D call TRBD1 (6 bases). Germline-derived CDR1 and CDR2 are SGHTA and FQGNSA. Trimming left V 4 bases short and J 0 bases short, with 15 bases between. The CDR3 consists of 16 residues. The CDR3 spells CASSSSFRTVNTEAFF. DNA of the CDR3: TGTGCCAGCAGCTCTAGCTTTAGGACAGTGAACACTGAAGCTTTCTTT. Full variable domain (rest looked up from reference TRBV7-2 and TRBJ1-1): GAGVSQSPSNKVTEKGKDVELRCDPISGHTALYWYRQSLGQGLEFLIYFQGNSAPDKSGLPSDRFSAERTGGSVSTLTIQRTQQEDSAVYLCASSSSFRTVNTEAFFGQGTRLTVV.

This sequence joins TRBV9 and TRBJ1-1; 7 bases agree with TRBD1. V was clipped by 4 bases and J by 6 bases; unmatched bases: 6. From germline, CDR1 is SGDLS and CDR2 YYNGEE. The CDR3 has 13 amino acids. The CDR3 spells CASSRGQSPEAFF. The CDR3 nucleotides are TGTGCCAGCAGCCGGGGACAGAGTCCTGAAGCTTTCTTT. Full variable domain (missing parts from reference TRBV9 and TRBJ1-1): DSGVTQTPKHLITATGQRVTLRCSPRSGDLSVYWYQQSLDQGLQFLIQYYNGEERAKGNILERFSAQQFPDLHSELNLSSLELGDSALYFCASSRGQSPEAFFGQGTRLTVV.

V gene TRBV4-2 combines with J gene TRBJ2-7; no reliable D call. There are 12 residues in the CDR3. CDR1 LGHNA and CDR2 YNFKEQ come from the germline V gene. Trimming pared 0 bases from V and 9 bases from J, leaving 9 bases between. The chain's CDR3 is CASSQDRRRQYF. The CDR3 DNA follows: TGTGCCAGCAGCCAAGATCGGCGGAGGCAGTACTTC.

This chain joins TRBV7-2 and TRBJ1-3, with D hard to call. CDR1 is SGHTA, CDR2 FQGNSA, per germline. V shed 3 bases and J shed 4 bases, with 7 bases lying between them. CDR3 length: 13 amino acids. The CDR3 sequence: CASSLSSGNTIYF. CDR3 DNA: TGTGCCAGCAGCTTGAGTTCCGGAAACACCATATATTTT.

The DNA for the CDR3 is TGTGCCAGCAGCTTGGCCTCCGGGGGCCAGCATTTT. The encoded protein is CASSLASGGQHF. This chain uses TRBV5-5 with TRBJ1-5, with D maybe TRBD1 (5 bases). Germline assignment: CDR1 SGHKS and CDR2 YYEKEE (reference sequence). CDR3 length: 12 amino acids. V was cut by 0 bases and J by 12 bases, with 10 bases left in between.

V usage is TRBV7-9 and J usage is TRBJ1-5; TRBD1 matches 10 bases. Trimming cost V 5 bases and J 4 bases; bases outside gene matches: 2. CDR3 size: 14 residues. The germline CDR1 and CDR2 sequences are SEHNR and FQNEAQ (reference sequence). CDR3 DNA sequence: TGTGCCAGCAGCCTGGGACAGGGGAATCAGCCCCAGCATTTT. Translating gives CASSLGQGNQPQHF.

The chain links TRBV30 to TRBJ2-1, with a possible D match to TRBD2 (6 bases). CDR1 is GTSNPN and CDR2 is SVGIG in the germline V gene (reference sequence). CDR3 size: 12 residues. The V and J ends lost 0 bases and 8 bases respectively, with 8 bases between them. The CDR3 sequence: CAWSVGGDEQFF. The CDR3 nucleotides read TGTGCCTGGAGTGTTGGAGGGGATGAGCAGTTCTTC.